Presented here are 5 T cell receptor beta chains from one specimen sequenced in a study of CD8+ T cells in alopecia areata (dated by TCRdb to between 2017 and 2018). Library creation used the immunoSEQ multiplex PCR assay. To provide template for TCR sequencing, every sample had RNA extracted and reverse transcribed into cDNA. This is the immuneACCESS table as TCRdb keeps it, with only in-frame sequences that have V and J called. A part of the clones is gone; compared with another copy, unresolved V genes explain less than half, and the rest is unexplained. The sample table records approximately 45,000 clones; under 70% of these occur just once. 20% to 25% of the sample rests with the top ten. Taken with the paper, the label for time point translates to: around 4 weeks on oral tofacitinib. The treatment or condition tag for this specimen amounts to: oral pan-JAK inhibitor, 5-10 mg twice daily. The sample was CD8+ T cells sorted from blood, taken at week 4, from a patient treated with tofacitinib. The receptors here all came from a human donor with alopecia areata.

In this sample, this clone turned up a few times. This chain uses TRBV30 with TRBJ2-1; D may be TRBD2 (5 bases). Per germline, CDR1 GTSNPN and CDR2 SVGIG (reference sequence). V was pared by 2 bases and J by 8 bases, with 13 bases between. This CDR3 is 13 amino acids long. As DNA, the CDR3 is TGTGCCTGGAGTATGTTTAAGGAGGATGAGCAGTTCTTC. It is translated as CAWSMFKEDEQFF.

The chain combines TRBV2 with TRBJ1-1, with D perhaps TRBD1 (5 bases). Germline CDR1 is SNHLY and CDR2 is FYNNEI. The CDR3 spans 11 residues. Trimming shortened V by 3 bases and J by 6 bases, and 5 bases separated the two germline ends. The CDR3 region has the DNA TGTGCCAGCAGTGAGGGGCCTGAAGCTTTCTTT. This codes for CASSEGPEAFF.

The chain joins TRBV6-1 to TRBJ1-5, with D possibly being TRBD1 (5 bases). The germline V gene has CDR1 MNHNS and CDR2 SASEGT. V was pared by 1 base and J by 6 bases, with 10 bases between. CDR3 length: 14 residues. CDR3 residues: CASSEGGYTQPQHF. In DNA, the CDR3 is TGTGCCAGCAGTGAAGGGGGGTACACTCAGCCCCAGCATTTT.

This clone was found a few times. The rearrangement joins TRBV9 to TRBJ2-7; D is perhaps TRBD1 (7 bases). V lost 0 bases and J 5 bases, leaving 12 bases between the germline ends. The CDR3 length is 14 residues. The germline V gene encodes CDR1 SGDLS and CDR2 YYNGEE. The CDR3 is CASSVGGRGDEQYF. CDR3 DNA sequence: TGTGCCAGCAGCGTAGGGGGCAGGGGGGACGAGCAGTACTTC.

This clone has just a few counts. The chain joins TRBV30 to TRBJ2-3; D possibly corresponds to TRBD2 (6 bases). Germline V gene data show CDR1 as GTSNPN and CDR2 as SVGIG (reference sequence). CDR3 length: 14 amino acids. The V and J ends lost 4 bases and 3 bases respectively, with 14 bases between them. CDR3 in DNA: TGTGCCTGGAATGCGGGGAAAACTACAGATACGCAGTATTTT. Its translation: CAWNAGKTTDTQYF.